These 31 T cell receptor beta chains originate from one sample sequenced in a study of monozygotic twins with inflammatory bowel disease (dated by TCRdb to between 2018 and 2020). The library was obtained by 5' RACE. Sequenced on an Illumina HiSeq 2500. Each entry corresponds to one CDR3 protein sequence from reads that TCRdb reprocessed, and DNA is not given. This sample's listing comprises about 300,000 distinct CDR3 sequences. Of the sample, roughly 5.8% is held by the ten largest clones. Specimen: blood. These TCRs come from a human donor with ulcerative colitis or Crohn's disease, or a healthy co-twin of an affected twin (not recorded which).

The V and J genes are TRBV27 and TRBJ2-7; TCRdb calls TRBD1, which cannot be checked without DNA. The V gene's germline CDR1 is MNHEY and CDR2 SMNVEV (reference sequence). This CDR3 has 18 residues. The CDR3 sequence is CASRGRGFSDRGLDEQYF.

V and J are TRBV7-2 and TRBJ2-1. The CDR3 covers 13 residues. CDR1 and CDR2 from the germline V gene are SGHTA and FQGNSA. The CDR3: CASSLRLDHEQFF.

This chain joins TRBV4-3 and TRBJ2-1. Germline loops: CDR1 LGHNA, CDR2 YSLEER. The CDR3 is made up of 14 amino acids. CDR3: CASSQVGRLDEQFF.

The CDR3 loop reads CATSDPGGYEQYF. This chain links TRBV24-1 with TRBJ2-7; there is no DNA to check the TCRdb D call of TRBD1. Germline assignment: CDR1 KGHDR and CDR2 SFDVKD. The CDR3 is 13 amino acids.

The chain is built from TRBV7-2 and TRBJ2-1. The CDR3 is 11 amino acids. Per the germline V gene, CDR1 is SGHTA and CDR2 is FQGNSA. The CDR3 reads CASSYHNEQFF.

This chain links TRBV7-3 with TRBJ2-6; absent DNA, TCRdb's TRBD1 call cannot be checked. Germline V gene sequence: CDR1 SGHTA, CDR2 FQGTGA. The CDR3 runs to 15 residues. CDR3 in amino acids: CASSERQTGANVLTF.

The chain links TRBV5-1 to TRBJ1-2. This CDR3 comprises 16 residues. Germline lookup yields CDR1 SGHRS and CDR2 YFSETQ. This chain's CDR3 is CASSYTPLAANYGYTF.

The J gene is TRBJ1-4, the V gene TRBV27. This CDR3 has 16 amino acids. The germline CDR1 and CDR2 sequences are MNHEY and SMNVEV (reference sequence). This chain's CDR3 is CASSLRAGVVNEKLFF. The variable domain in full, with the rest retrieved from reference TRBV27 and TRBJ1-4, is EAQVTQNPRYLITVTGKKLTVTCSQNMNHEYMSWYRQDPGLGLRQIYYSMNVEVTDKGDVPEGYKVSRKEKRNFPLILESPSPNQTSLYFCASSLRAGVVNEKLFFGSGTQLSVL.

This rearrangement joins TRBV9 to TRBJ1-1; TCRdb gives TRBD1 as the D gene, but with no DNA this cannot be confirmed. CDR3 length equals 13 residues. Germline lookup yields CDR1 SGDLS and CDR2 YYNGEE. The CDR3 is CASSVDSGDEAFF.

The gene calls are TRBV20-1 and TRBJ2-7; checking the TCRdb D call of TRBD1 is not possible without DNA. This CDR3 is built from 15 residues. The germline V gene encodes CDR1 DFQATT and CDR2 SNEGSKA (reference sequence). The CDR3 sequence is CSARKRDRGSGEQYF.

The V gene is TRBV9, the J gene TRBJ2-7; TCRdb reports TRBD1, a call that lacks DNA to check it against. Germline V gives CDR1 SGDLS, CDR2 YYNGEE. The CDR3 consists of 15 residues. CDR3: CASSVFPATFYEQYF. The variable domain in full, completed from reference TRBV9 and TRBJ2-7, reads DSGVTQTPKHLITATGQRVTLRCSPRSGDLSVYWYQQSLDQGLQFLIQYYNGEERAKGNILERFSAQQFPDLHSELNLSSLELGDSALYFCASSVFPATFYEQYFGPGTRLTVT.

The rearrangement links TRBV18 to TRBJ2-7; the TCRdb D gene call, TRBD1, has no DNA to confirm it. The germline V gene has CDR1 KGHSH and CDR2 LQKENI. The CDR3 extends over 15 amino acids. CDR3 residues: CASSTVGTGGFEQYF. Full variable domain (rest looked up from reference TRBV18 and TRBJ2-7): NAGVMQNPRHLVRRRGQEARLRCSPMKGHSHVYWYRQLPEEGLKFMVYLQKENIIDESGMPKERFSAEFPKEGPSILRIQQVVRGDSAAYFCASSTVGTGGFEQYFGPGTRLTVT.

The chain combines TRBV4-3 with TRBJ2-1; without DNA, the TCRdb call of TRBD2 cannot be checked. Germline V CDR1 and CDR2: LGHNA, YSLEER. The CDR3 is 15 amino acids. CDR3 protein: CASSPRDARIYEQFF.

J is TRBJ2-7 and V is TRBV11-2; TCRdb selects TRBD1, and the lack of DNA leaves this call unchecked. CDR1 is SGHAT, CDR2 FQNNGV, per germline. The CDR3 runs to 18 residues. The CDR3 loop is CASSLFLGGNAYNYEQYF.

The chain links TRBV28 to TRBJ2-7; TCRdb designates TRBD1, a call that cannot be tested without DNA. The CDR3 has 14 amino acids. Per germline, CDR1 MDHEN and CDR2 SYDVKM. This chain's CDR3 is CASSLPPTLNEQYF.

This sequence joins TRBV30 and TRBJ1-2. Germline assignment: CDR1 GTSNPN and CDR2 SVGIG (reference sequence). The CDR3 consists of 16 residues. The CDR3 sequence: CAWSGTDGRSVYGYTF.

The CDR3 loop reads CASSKGPRGNTIYF. V and J are TRBV27 and TRBJ1-3. From germline, CDR1 is MNHEY and CDR2 SMNVEV (reference sequence). The CDR3 is 14 residues long.

The rearrangement links TRBV12-3 or TRBV12-4 to TRBJ1-6; checking the TCRdb D call of TRBD1 is not possible without DNA. CDR3 length: 14 amino acids. Here the CDR3 reads CASVPDRGNSPLHF.

This CDR3 reads CASRWRGGYEQYF. The chain is built from TRBV28 and TRBJ2-7; TCRdb outputs TRBD2, but without DNA this stays unchecked. This CDR3 comprises 13 residues. Germline-derived CDR1 and CDR2 are MDHEN and SYDVKM.

The V gene is TRBV19, the J gene TRBJ2-3; the TCRdb D gene call, TRBD1, has no DNA to confirm it. Germline V gene data show CDR1 as LNHDA and CDR2 as SQIVND (reference sequence). This CDR3 region has 11 residues. The CDR3 loop is CASRQGGTQYF.

The genes are TRBV7-6 and TRBJ2-1; without DNA, the TCRdb call of TRBD1 cannot be checked. CDR1 is SGHVS, CDR2 FNYEAQ, per germline. The CDR3 loop spans 15 amino acids. CDR3 sequence reads: CASSLGQGASNEQFF.

The chain couples TRBV4-1 to TRBJ1-4; with no DNA, the TCRdb D assignment of TRBD1 cannot be verified. CDR3 length: 17 residues. CDR1 and CDR2 from the germline V gene are MGHRA and YSYEKL. The CDR3 sequence is CASSQPGAGFNGEKLFF.

J is TRBJ1-5 and V is TRBV20-1. The CDR3 runs to 12 residues. Germline CDR1 and CDR2: DFQATT and SNEGSKA (reference sequence). CDR3 residues: CSVPQSNQPQHF.

The chain recombines TRBV7-2 with TRBJ2-3; TCRdb reports TRBD2, a call that lacks DNA to check it against. CDR3 length: 15 amino acids. CDR1 SGHTA and CDR2 FQGNSA come from the germline V gene. CDR3 sequence reads: CASSLVRGDTDTQYF. Complete variable domain (other parts from reference TRBV7-2 and TRBJ2-3): GAGVSQSPSNKVTEKGKDVELRCDPISGHTALYWYRQSLGQGLEFLIYFQGNSAPDKSGLPSDRFSAERTGGSVSTLTIQRTQQEDSAVYLCASSLVRGDTDTQYFGPGTRLTVL.

The chain joins TRBV10-3 to TRBJ1-6; the TCRdb call, TRBD1, lacks DNA for checking. The CDR3 is made up of 15 amino acids. Per the germline V gene, CDR1 is ENHRY and CDR2 is SYGVKD. The CDR3 protein is CAIKGETGATAPLHF.

The rearrangement links TRBV9 to TRBJ2-3; TCRdb gives TRBD1 as the D gene, but with no DNA this cannot be confirmed. Germline CDR1 is SGDLS and CDR2 is YYNGEE. This CDR3 has 15 amino acids. CDR3 region: CASSVSGRFTDTQYF.

The V gene is TRBV6-1, the J gene TRBJ1-1; TCRdb returns TRBD1, unconfirmable since there is no DNA. The CDR3 has 16 amino acids. CDR1 and CDR2 from the germline V gene are MNHNS and SASEGT. The CDR3 here is CAGQGGLGVMNTEAFF.

The genes are TRBV29-1 and TRBJ2-7; without DNA, the TCRdb call of TRBD1 cannot be checked. This CDR3 contains 11 residues. CDR1 and CDR2 from the germline V gene are SQVTM and ANQGSEA. CDR3 sequence reads: CSVGRGREQYF.

J is TRBJ2-7 and V is TRBV7-9. The CDR3 runs to 13 residues. From germline, CDR1 is SEHNR and CDR2 FQNEAQ (reference sequence). This chain's CDR3 is CASTTGSSYEQYF.

The V gene is TRBV7-9, the J gene TRBJ2-3; TCRdb's D gene call, TRBD1, goes unchecked for lack of DNA. This CDR3 comprises 14 residues. CDR1 and CDR2 (germline): SEHNR, FQNEAQ (reference sequence). The CDR3 loop is CASSFEGGTDTQYF. Together with reference TRBV7-9 and TRBJ2-3, the CDR3 gives the full variable domain: DTGVSQNPRHKITKRGQNVTFRCDPISEHNRLYWYRQTLGQGPEFLTYFQNEAQLEKSRLLSDRFSAERPKGSFSTLEIQRTEQGDSAMYLCASSFEGGTDTQYFGPGTRLTVL.

The chain is built from TRBV5-1 and TRBJ2-1; the D call from TCRdb, TRBD1, cannot be confirmed without DNA. In germline, CDR1 is SGHRS, CDR2 YFSETQ. The CDR3 contains 16 residues. The CDR3 region is CASSPTLAGAYNEQFF.